This T cell receptor (beta chain) originates from a study of identifying expanded T cells in peripheral blood. To note about this clone: What it binds is not known.

Study-level results: Differentially abundant clones: roughly 1.2 between replicates, around 16 at two to three weeks, under 25 at four.

Collection occurred without any documented infections or immune events in donors. Looked up from germline, CDR1 is SQVTM and CDR2 is ANQGSEA. Trimming took 4 bases from V and 3 from J, leaving 16 bases between them. This CDR3 region has 14 residues. Sequencing used immunoSEQ multiplex PCR; TCRdb keeps in-frame clones, though not all of them. Among some 120,000 clones listed, approximately 80% were seen once. The sequence was obtained from a person aged 18 to 75 in good health. The sequencing sample was made of blood. The chain couples TRBV29-1 to TRBJ2-7; TRBD1 or TRBD2 may be the D gene (5 bases each). CDR3 DNA: TGCAGCGTTGTCCCCGGGACGGGTTACTACGAGCAGTACTTC. Amino acid sequence: CSVVPGTGYYEQYF.